Listed here are 28 T cell receptor beta chains from one sample, sequenced in a study of neurological immune-mediated disorders. TCRdb reprocessed the 5' RACE reads via MiXCR and lists one record per CDR3 protein. The repertoire has approximately 80,000 distinct CDR3 sequences, under 4.5% of them found once; the top ten carry around 5%. Time point denoted: longitudinal time-point 3. Sequencing was carried out using PBMCs. Receptors originate from a woman in her fifties or sixties with multiple sclerosis.

This clonotype occurred many times. This chain connects TRBV5-1 to TRBJ1-2, with TRBD1 as a possible D gene (5 bases). The CDR3 consists of 14 residues. Germline V gene sequence: CDR1 SGHRS, CDR2 YFSETQ. With 2 bases removed from V and 0 bases from J, the gap between germline ends came to 8 bases. The CDR3 loop reads CASSLQTANYGYTF. CDR3 bases: TGCGCCAGCAGCTTACAGACAGCTAACTATGGCTACACCTTC.

This clonotype was observed many times. A junction end diverges from the germline sequence, so it may reflect a read error. The genes are TRBV29-1 and TRBJ2-5, with 9 bases aligning to TRBD2. In germline, CDR1 is SQVTM, CDR2 ANQGSEA. The CDR3 is 11 amino acids. CDR3 amino acids: CSGQTSGEIDF. CDR3 coding DNA: TGCAGCGGGCAGACTAGCGGAGAGATTGACTTC.

This clonotype was observed at least ten times. V usage is TRBV5-1 and J usage is TRBJ1-1; 9 bases agree with TRBD1. The germline gives CDR1 SGHRS, CDR2 YFSETQ. The CDR3 is made up of 15 amino acids. Unmatched junction bases numbered 4, after V lost 4 bases and J lost 0 bases. The CDR3 bases are TGCGCCAGCAGCGGAAGGACAGGGGTGAACACTGAAGCTTTCTTT. Amino acids: CASSGRTGVNTEAFF. The full variable domain, completed using reference TRBV5-1 and TRBJ1-1, is KAGVTQTPRYLIKTRGQQVTLSCSPISGHRSVSWYQQTPGQGLQFLFEYFSETQRNKGNFPGRFSGRQFSNSRSEMNVSTLELGDSALYLCASSGRTGVNTEAFFGQGTRLTVV.

This clonotype has at least ten counts. This sequence joins TRBV20-1 and TRBJ2-5, with D possibly matching TRBD1 (6 bases). Germline loops: CDR1 DFQATT, CDR2 SNEGSKA (reference sequence). V was cut by 7 bases and J by 4 bases, with 13 bases left in between. The CDR3 spans 12 residues. CDR3: CSETGIGETQYF. In nucleotides, the CDR3 is TGCAGTGAAACAGGGATAGGAGAGACCCAGTACTTC.

This clonotype was seen repeatedly, ten times or more. This chain links TRBV12-3 or TRBV12-4 with TRBJ1-1; D is possibly TRBD1 (5 bases). CDR3 length: 16 residues. V lost 8 bases and J lost 3, with 22 bases in between. CDR3 residues: CASSRDRGMGHTEAFF. The CDR3 DNA follows: TGTGCCAGCTCCCGTGATCGGGGTATGGGGCACACTGAAGCTTTCTTT.

This clonotype was recorded many times. CDR3 sequence (DNA): TGCAGTGGCGCAGGACTAGCGGGGGGGCGGTTAACAGATACGCAGTATTTT. Its translation is CSGAGLAGGRLTDTQYF. The rearrangement links TRBV20-1 to TRBJ2-3; 15 bases match TRBD2. CDR1 is DFQATT and CDR2 is SNEGSKA in the germline V gene (reference sequence). The CDR3 sequence is 17 residues long. J gave up 3 bases and V 7 bases, and 11 bases lay outside the gene matches.

This clonotype was seen ten or more times. The chain combines TRBV2 with TRBJ2-5; 12 bases line up with TRBD2. J gave up 5 bases and V 11 bases, and 6 bases lay outside the gene matches. CDR1 and CDR2 from the germline V gene are SNHLY and FYNNEI. This CDR3 is 13 amino acids long. This CDR3 is CAGLAGRVETQYF. CDR3 nucleotides: TGTGCCGGACTAGCGGGGAGGGTGGAGACCCAGTACTTC.

In this sample, this clonotype turned up many times. The genes are TRBV19 and TRBJ2-7, with 7 bases identical to TRBD1. Germline assignment: CDR1 LNHDA and CDR2 SQIVND (reference sequence). The trim removed 3 bases at V and 2 bases at J, leaving 4 bases unmatched. The CDR3 sequence is 14 residues long. The CDR3 sequence: CASSIGQGAYEQYF. DNA for the CDR3: TGTGCCAGTAGTATTGGGCAGGGGGCCTACGAGCAGTACTTC.

This clonotype was seen repeatedly, ten times or more. The chain is built from TRBV10-2 and TRBJ2-7; TRBD2 matches at 7 bases. The CDR3 is 16 residues long. Germline loops: CDR1 WSHSY, CDR2 SAAADI. The J segment lost 1 base and the V segment lost 2 bases, leaving 8 bases of the junction unmatched. CDR3 nucleotide sequence: TGCGCCAGCAGTGAGCCCCCCCGCGGGGGTTCCTACGAGCAGTACTTC. It is translated as CASSEPPRGGSYEQYF.

This clonotype has at least ten counts. The chain uses TRBV2 and TRBJ1-6; 7 bases line up with TRBD1. The V segment lost 5 bases and the J segment 4 bases; nucleotides outside the gene matches: 11. This CDR3 has 17 amino acids. The germline gives CDR1 SNHLY, CDR2 FYNNEI. This CDR3 reads CASSYGQANAYNSPLHF. CDR3 nucleotides: TGTGCCAGCAGTTACGGACAGGCCAACGCGTATAATTCACCCCTCCACTTT.

Ten or more counts support this clonotype. CDR3 coding DNA: TGTGCCAGCAGCTCAGCGGGCAGGTCACCTTATCTCTATGGCTACACCTTC. This encodes CASSSAGRSPYLYGYTF. This sequence joins TRBV7-9 and TRBJ1-2, with no clear D. Germline V gives CDR1 SEHNR, CDR2 FQNEAQ (reference sequence). Trimming removed 4 bases from V and 4 bases from J, with 22 bases in between. The CDR3 totals 17 residues.

This clonotype was counted at least ten times. V usage is TRBV6-6 and J usage is TRBJ2-5, with 10 bases that match TRBD2. Germline loops: CDR1 MNHNY, CDR2 SVGAGI (reference sequence). After removal of 0 bases from V and 5 bases from J, the junction contained 9 bases not matched to a gene. The CDR3 is made up of 17 amino acids. The CDR3 region is CASSYSVLAGAEETQYF. The CDR3 bases are TGTGCCAGCAGTTACTCGGTTCTAGCGGGGGCGGAGGAGACCCAGTACTTC.

This clonotype was seen at least ten times. The chain recombines TRBV20-1 with TRBJ2-7; D may be TRBD2 (6 bases). V gave up 0 bases and J gave up 6 bases, with 15 bases separating them. CDR1 and CDR2 (germline): DFQATT, SNEGSKA (reference sequence). This CDR3 has 14 residues. CDR3 DNA sequence: TGCAGTGCTAGAGATTGGACTATTGGTCGCGAGCAGTACTTC. Residues: CSARDWTIGREQYF.

This clonotype was picked up many times. CDR3 protein: CASRPSGNYGYTF. The CDR3 DNA is TGTGCCAGCCGCCCATCAGGGAACTATGGCTACACCTTC. This chain connects TRBV3-1 to TRBJ1-2, with D tentatively TRBD1 (5 bases). V was shortened by 8 bases and J by 2 bases, with 12 bases between the two germline ends. Per germline, CDR1 LGHDT and CDR2 YNNKEL (reference sequence). The CDR3 spans 13 residues.

This clonotype was picked up many times. The V and J genes are TRBV29-1 and TRBJ2-7, with D tentatively TRBD2 (5 bases). The CDR3 has 12 amino acids. Trimming stripped 4 bases from V and 2 bases from J, with 9 bases between. CDR1 and CDR2 (germline): SQVTM, ANQGSEA. In DNA, the CDR3 is TGCAGCGTTGCGGACGGGACCTACGAGCAGTACTTC. It yields the protein CSVADGTYEQYF.

This clonotype appeared many times. This sequence joins TRBV7-2 and TRBJ1-6; D not resolved. V lost 4 bases and J lost 10, with 8 bases in between. CDR1 and CDR2 (germline): SGHTA, FQGNSA. This CDR3 contains 12 residues. The CDR3: CASSSPQSPLHF. As DNA, the CDR3 is TGTGCCAGCAGCTCCCCACAATCACCCCTCCACTTT.

The sample holds a few counts of this clonotype. V and J are TRBV6-6 and TRBJ2-4; 9 bases are a match to TRBD2. Germline V gene sequence: CDR1 MNHNY, CDR2 SVGAGI (reference sequence). With V trimmed by 6 bases and J by 0 bases, 6 bases remained unmatched. The CDR3 consists of 16 residues. The CDR3 DNA reads TGTGCCAGCAGCAGACTAGCGGTTCTAGCCAAAAACATTCAGTACTTC. Its translation: CASSRLAVLAKNIQYF.

This clonotype was detected many times. The rearrangement links TRBV5-1 to TRBJ2-3, with 11 bases fitting TRBD2. The CDR3 has 15 amino acids. V trimming: 3 bases; J trimming: 4 bases; junction bases outside the gene matches: 4. The germline gives CDR1 SGHRS, CDR2 YFSETQ. CDR3 loop: CASSSLAGGADTQYF. CDR3 DNA sequence: TGCGCCAGCAGCTCCCTAGCGGGGGGTGCAGATACGCAGTATTTT. Full variable domain (outside the CDR3, taken from reference TRBV5-1 and TRBJ2-3): KAGVTQTPRYLIKTRGQQVTLSCSPISGHRSVSWYQQTPGQGLQFLFEYFSETQRNKGNFPGRFSGRQFSNSRSEMNVSTLELGDSALYLCASSSLAGGADTQYFGPGTRLTVL.

The sample holds many counts of this clonotype. This chain links TRBV20-1 with TRBJ2-7, with D perhaps given as TRBD1 or TRBD2 (6 bases each). Germline CDR1 and CDR2: DFQATT and SNEGSKA (reference sequence). V gave up 3 bases and J gave up 0 bases, with 15 bases separating them. The CDR3 is 15 amino acids. Written as DNA, the CDR3 is TGCAGTGCTAGGACCTGGGGGGCCGCCTCCTACGAGCAGTACTTC. It specifies CSARTWGAASYEQYF.

This clonotype was observed a handful of times. The chain couples TRBV5-1 to TRBJ2-3; 9 nucleotides match TRBD1. CDR1 is SGHRS and CDR2 is YFSETQ in the germline V gene. V lost 0 bases to trimming and J lost 6 bases; unmatched junction nucleotides: 5. The CDR3 contains 15 residues. The CDR3 DNA follows: TGCGCCAGCAGCTTGGGGGACAGGGACGGGGATACGCAGTATTTT. Protein product: CASSLGDRDGDTQYF. Full variable domain (outside the CDR3, taken from reference TRBV5-1 and TRBJ2-3): KAGVTQTPRYLIKTRGQQVTLSCSPISGHRSVSWYQQTPGQGLQFLFEYFSETQRNKGNFPGRFSGRQFSNSRSEMNVSTLELGDSALYLCASSLGDRDGDTQYFGPGTRLTVL.

Ten or more counts support this clonotype. This CDR3 is CASSQDGPVGDTQYF. As DNA, the CDR3 is TGCGCCAGCAGCCAAGATGGGCCAGTTGGAGATACGCAGTATTTT. V usage is TRBV4-1 and J usage is TRBJ2-3; D gene ambiguous. The germline V and J ends were trimmed by 0 bases and 5 bases, with 12 bases remaining between them. This CDR3 comprises 15 residues. Germline loops: CDR1 MGHRA, CDR2 YSYEKL.

This clonotype was seen ten or more times. V is TRBV6-2 or TRBV6-3 and J is TRBJ2-7; D not certain. The germline CDR1 and CDR2 sequences are MNHEY and SVGEGT. The V and J ends lost 5 bases and 5 bases respectively, with 10 bases between them. The CDR3 is 12 amino acids. The DNA for the CDR3 is TGTGCCAGCAGTCCCCTTCCTAACGAGCAGTACTTC. It specifies CASSPLPNEQYF.

This clonotype appeared many times. The V and J genes are TRBV6-5 and TRBJ1-1; unclear D gene. The CDR3 is 12 amino acids. Germline V gene lookup returns CDR1 MNHEY and CDR2 SVGAGI. With 4 bases removed from V and 0 bases from J, the gap between germline ends came to 3 bases. Here the CDR3 reads CASSSMNTEAFF. CDR3 sequence (DNA): TGTGCCAGCAGTTCCATGAACACTGAAGCTTTCTTT.

In this sample, this clonotype turned up many times. The chain is built from TRBV5-1 and TRBJ1-5; the D gene is possibly TRBD1 (5 bases). Looked up from germline, CDR1 is SGHRS and CDR2 is YFSETQ. V was cut by 0 bases and J by 5 bases, with 21 bases left in between. The CDR3 covers 18 residues. The CDR3 protein is CASSLVTGPINRDQPQHF. The CDR3 nucleotides read TGCGCCAGCAGCTTGGTTACAGGCCCTATAAACCGGGATCAGCCCCAGCATTTT. Based on the CDR3 plus reference TRBV5-1 and TRBJ1-5, the full variable domain is KAGVTQTPRYLIKTRGQQVTLSCSPISGHRSVSWYQQTPGQGLQFLFEYFSETQRNKGNFPGRFSGRQFSNSRSEMNVSTLELGDSALYLCASSLVTGPINRDQPQHFGDGTRLSIL.

The table lists this clonotype with many counts. The CDR3 is CASSVRMGETQYF. In nucleotides, the CDR3 is TGTGCCAGCAGTGTAAGGATGGGAGAGACCCAGTACTTC. The chain is built from TRBV2 and TRBJ2-5; D unclear. V was cut by 4 bases and J by 4 bases, with 10 bases left in between. The CDR3 covers 13 residues. Germline CDR1 is SNHLY and CDR2 is FYNNEI.

This clonotype was seen ten or more times. This chain links TRBV7-6 with TRBJ2-5, with D perhaps matching TRBD1 (5 bases). The CDR3 sequence is 14 residues long. Germline V gene sequence: CDR1 SGHVS, CDR2 FNYEAQ. Trimming removed 1 base at V and 5 bases at J, with 11 bases between. This chain's CDR3 is CASSLEIRAETQYF. The CDR3 DNA follows: TGTGCCAGCAGCTTAGAAATCAGGGCCGAGACCCAGTACTTC.

There are many counts of this clonotype. The chain is built from TRBV20-1 and TRBJ1-5, with 9 bases aligning to TRBD1. The CDR3 is made up of 14 amino acids. Germline values: CDR1 DFQATT, CDR2 SNEGSKA (reference sequence). The junction had 10 bases not matched to a gene; V was cut back by 6 bases and J by 7 bases. CDR3 DNA sequence: TGCAGTGCGGGGGGGGACAGGGTGGGCCAGCCCCAGCATTTT. Protein: CSAGGDRVGQPQHF.

The chain joins TRBV7-6 to TRBJ2-3, with TRBD2 matching 11 bases. The CDR3 runs to 18 residues. V dropped 1 base and J dropped 2; count of bases not matched to a gene: 8. Germline values: CDR1 SGHVS, CDR2 FNYEAQ. This CDR3 is CASSLGNLAGGYTDTQYF. The DNA of the CDR3 is TGTGCCAGCAGCTTAGGCAACCTAGCGGGGGGATACACAGATACGCAGTATTTT. Supplemented by reference TRBV7-6 and TRBJ2-3, the full variable domain reads GAGVSQSPRYKVTKRGQDVALRCDPISGHVSLYWYRQALGQGPEFLTYFNYEAQQDKSGLPNDRFSAERPEGSISTLTIQRTEQRDSAMYRCASSLGNLAGGYTDTQYFGPGTRLTVL.